Sequencing of this T cell receptor (beta chain) was carried out in a study of CD8 T cells in ankylosing spondylitis. This clonotype was detected only a few times. Germline-derived CDR1 and CDR2 are SEHNR and FQNEAQ (reference sequence). The V segment lost 5 bases and the J segment 4 bases; nucleotides outside the gene matches: 7. This CDR3 has 14 residues. TCRdb reprocessed the 5' RACE reads via MiXCR and lists one record per CDR3 protein. Here the sample spans 250,000 to 400,000 distinct CDR3 sequences, more than 9% being singletons. Sequencing was performed on blood, either unsorted or a sorted T cell fraction (not recorded which). This clonotype was sampled from a female donor with ankylosing spondylitis or in good health (not recorded which). The chain combines TRBV7-9 with TRBJ1-1; the match to TRBD1 covers 7 bases. CDR3 residues: CASSTQTGITEAFF. CDR3 in DNA: TGTGCCAGCAGCACCCAGACAGGGATCACTGAAGCTTTCTTT.